These 8 T cell receptor beta chains were sequenced from one sample in a study of vaccination and CD4 T cells after COVID-19. Treatment described: approximately nine-day PBMC culture with coronavirus spike peptide pools or control peptides (ViraFEST assay). Cultured CD4+ T cell DNA was sequenced using the Oncomine TCR Beta short-read assay. One entry per CDR3 protein, called by TCRdb with MiXCR from the PCR reads. The table includes 25,000 to 30,000 distinct CDR3 sequences, about two thirds detected once. These receptors' targets are unknown. Source: CD4+ T cells from blood, cultured in vitro, taken after SARS-CoV-2 vaccination. The receptors come from a human donor who received a COVID-19 vaccine.

The chain is built from TRBV28 and TRBJ2-5; tentative D call: TRBD1 (6 bases). The germline V and J ends were trimmed by 8 bases and 9 bases, with 22 bases remaining between them. The CDR3 runs 14 residues. CDR1 is MDHEN and CDR2 is SYDVKM in the germline V gene. CDR3 amino acids: CASWADGQQGAQYF. CDR3 coding DNA: TGTGCCAGCTGGGCCGATGGACAGCAGGGTGCCCAGTACTTC.

This clonotype was seen only a few times. The chain has TRBV7-7 and TRBJ2-5; TRBD2 aligns across 12 bases. The CDR3 is 15 amino acids. V shed 4 bases, J shed 5 bases, and the junction held 5 bases outside the gene matches. Germline V CDR1 and CDR2: SSHAT, FNYEAQ (reference sequence). The CDR3 bases are TGTGCCAGCAGCTACCTAGCGGGGGGGCTTGAGACCCAGTACTTC. It specifies CASSYLAGGLETQYF.

This chain links TRBV6-1 with TRBJ2-7; D may be TRBD2 (6 bases). The V and J ends lost 6 bases and 0 bases respectively, with 15 bases between them. This CDR3 contains 15 residues. The germline V gene encodes CDR1 MNHNS and CDR2 SASEGT. The CDR3 sequence: CASSSGTLSSYEQYF. In DNA, the CDR3 is TGTGCCAGCAGCTCCGGGACTCTAAGCTCCTACGAGCAGTACTTC.

This CDR3 reads CASSIRTSREKLFF. Written as DNA, the CDR3 is TGTGCCAGTAGTATCCGAACCAGTAGGGAAAAACTGTTTTTT. The rearrangement joins TRBV19 to TRBJ1-4; D unresolved. In germline, CDR1 is LNHDA, CDR2 SQIVND (reference sequence). This CDR3 is built from 14 residues. The V end lost 3 bases, the J end lost 8 bases, and 13 bases lay between the germline ends.

The rearrangement links TRBV2 to TRBJ1-1; D might be TRBD1 (5 bases). In germline, CDR1 is SNHLY, CDR2 FYNNEI. The germline V and J ends were trimmed by 5 bases and 11 bases, with 18 bases remaining between them. The CDR3 consists of 13 residues. CDR3 residues: CASSLAGRAGAFF. CDR3 in DNA: TGTGCCAGCAGTTTGGCAGGCAGGGCGGGTGCTTTCTTT.

This chain links TRBV30 with TRBJ2-7; D gene ambiguous. This CDR3 has 12 amino acids. Germline assignment: CDR1 GTSNPN and CDR2 SVGIG (reference sequence). V was trimmed by 1 base and J by 5 bases, leaving 9 bases between them. CDR3: CAWSGTGHEQYF. The CDR3 nucleotides are TGTGCCTGGAGTGGTACGGGCCACGAGCAGTACTTC.

This clonotype was found a few times. This sequence joins TRBV19 and TRBJ1-5; D gene unclear. The V gene's germline CDR1 is LNHDA and CDR2 SQIVND (reference sequence). V lost 0 bases and J 6 bases, leaving 9 bases between the germline ends. The CDR3 runs 14 residues. The CDR3 protein is CASSIEGGRQPQHF. DNA of the CDR3: TGTGCCAGTAGTATAGAGGGAGGGCGTCAGCCCCAGCATTTT.

The chain carries TRBV7-9 and TRBJ2-3, with TRBD2 identical over 13 bases. The J segment lost 1 base and the V segment lost 1 base, leaving 8 bases of the junction unmatched. This CDR3 is built from 19 residues. The germline V gene has CDR1 SEHNR and CDR2 FQNEAQ (reference sequence). The CDR3 DNA sequence: TGTGCCAGCAGCTTAGGACTAGCGGGGGGTCAACCCCGCACAGATACGCAGTATTTT. It codes for CASSLGLAGGQPRTDTQYF. Complete variable domain (other parts from reference TRBV7-9 and TRBJ2-3): DTGVSQNPRHKITKRGQNVTFRCDPISEHNRLYWYRQTLGQGPEFLTYFQNEAQLEKSRLLSDRFSAERPKGSFSTLEIQRTEQGDSAMYLCASSLGLAGGQPRTDTQYFGPGTRLTVL.